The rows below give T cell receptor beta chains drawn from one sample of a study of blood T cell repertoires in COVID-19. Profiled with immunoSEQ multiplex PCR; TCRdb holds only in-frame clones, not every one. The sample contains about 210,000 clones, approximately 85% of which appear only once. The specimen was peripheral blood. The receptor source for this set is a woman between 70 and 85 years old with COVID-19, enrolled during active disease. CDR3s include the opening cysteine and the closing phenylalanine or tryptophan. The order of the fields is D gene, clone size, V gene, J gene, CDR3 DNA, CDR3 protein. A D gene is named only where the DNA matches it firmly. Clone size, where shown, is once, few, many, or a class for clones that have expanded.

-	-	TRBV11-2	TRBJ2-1	TGTGCCAGCAGCTTAGACCCGGGAGTGAGCTCCTACAATGAGCAGTTCTTC	CASSLDPGVSSYNEQFF
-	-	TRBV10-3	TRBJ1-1	TGTGCCATCAGTGCCCAGAAACAGGGAAGAACTGAAGCTTTCTTT	CAISAQKQGRTEAFF
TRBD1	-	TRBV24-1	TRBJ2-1	TGTGCCACCAGCACCGGGACAGGGTGGAATGAGCAGTTCTTC	CATSTGTGWNEQFF
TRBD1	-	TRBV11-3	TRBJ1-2	TGTGCCAGCAGCATTCTTTCCTCCACCGGGACAGGCGGTCGAGGCTACACCTTC	CASSILSSTGTGGRGYTF
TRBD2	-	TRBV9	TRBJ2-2	TGTGCCAGCAGCTTTTCGACTAGCGGGGGACCCGGGGAGCTGTTTTTT	CASSFSTSGGPGELFF
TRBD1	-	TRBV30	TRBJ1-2	TGTGCCTGGGAAATCTTACAGGGGGCGAAGGATGGCTACACCTTC	CAWEILQGAKDGYTF
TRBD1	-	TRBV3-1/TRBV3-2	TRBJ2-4	TGTGCCAGCAGCTCAAACGACAGGGCGTCCCCCAAAAACATTCAGTACTTC	CASSSNDRASPKNIQYF
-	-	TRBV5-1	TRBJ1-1	TGCGCCAGCAGCTTAATTACAGGCCTGAACACTGAAGCTTTCTTT	CASSLITGLNTEAFF
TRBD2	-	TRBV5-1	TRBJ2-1	TGCGCCAGCAGCTTGACTAGCGGGCAATCTGTACATGAGCAGTTCTTC	CASSLTSGQSVHEQFF
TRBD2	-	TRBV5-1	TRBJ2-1	TGCGCCAGCAGCCCGAGGACTAGCGGGGTCCACCCTCCCTCCTACAATGAGCAGTTCTTC	CASSPRTSGVHPPSYNEQFF
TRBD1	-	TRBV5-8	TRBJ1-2	TGTGCCAGCAGCCAGACAGGGCCCTATGGCTACACCTTC	CASSQTGPYGYTF
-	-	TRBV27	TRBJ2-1	TGTGCCACTGGGGCGTACAATGAGCAGTTCTTC	CATGAYNEQFF
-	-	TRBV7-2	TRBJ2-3	TGTGCCAGCAGCTTTCGTGGTGGCGGATTAGATACGCAGTATTTT	CASSFRGGGLDTQYF
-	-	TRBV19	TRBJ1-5	TGTGCCAGTAGTATAGCTCCAGGCGTCGAGCCCCAGCATTTT	CASSIAPGVEPQHF
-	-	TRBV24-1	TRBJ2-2	TGTGCCACCAGTGATCCAGAAGGGGCCGGGGAGCTGTTTTTT	CATSDPEGAGELFF
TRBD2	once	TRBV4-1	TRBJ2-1	TGCGCCAGCAGCCAAGATGTAGTAGCGGGGCGAGGGGAGCAGTTCTTC	CASSQDVVAGRGEQFF
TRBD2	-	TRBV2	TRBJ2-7	TGTGCCAGCAGTGAAGAAGCGGGAGATTTGTACGAGCAGTACTTC	CASSEEAGDLYEQYF
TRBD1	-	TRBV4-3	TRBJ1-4	TGCGCCAGCAGCCAAGATGGGACAGAAGAAAAACTGTTTTTT	CASSQDGTEEKLFF
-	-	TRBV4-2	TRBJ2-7	TGTGCCAGCAGCCAAGATCTCGGGATTGTCTACGAGCAGTACTTC	CASSQDLGIVYEQYF
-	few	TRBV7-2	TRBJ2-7	TGTGCCAGCAGTTGGGCCGCCGGAAAGGGGACCTACGAGCAGTACTTC	CASSWAAGKGTYEQYF
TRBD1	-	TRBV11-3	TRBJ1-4	TGTGCCAGCAGCTCCCAAGGACAGGGAATGTATGAAAAACTGTTTTTT	CASSSQGQGMYEKLFF
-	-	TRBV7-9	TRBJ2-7	TGTGCCAGCAGCCCAGAGATGCAGGGCCACTACGAGCAGTACTTC	CASSPEMQGHYEQYF
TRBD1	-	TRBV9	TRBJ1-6	TGTGCCAGCAGCGCTGGACAGGGGTATTCACCCCTCCACTTT	CASSAGQGYSPLHF
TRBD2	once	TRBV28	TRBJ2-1	TGTGCCAGCAGGTTGGGCGGGGGCAATGAGCAGTTCTTC	CASRLGGGNEQFF
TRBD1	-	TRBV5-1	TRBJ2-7	TGCGCCAGCAGCTTGAGCATTGGACAGGGAGCCTACGAGCAGTACTTC	CASSLSIGQGAYEQYF
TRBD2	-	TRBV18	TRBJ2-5	TGTGCCAGCTCACCACGGACGGGACTAGCGGGGGGCTCAGAGACCCAGTACTTC	CASSPRTGLAGGSETQYF
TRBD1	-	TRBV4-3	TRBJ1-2	TGCGCCAGCAGCCAGGATAGGATCGGGACAGGGAGGGGCTACACCTTC	CASSQDRIGTGRGYTF
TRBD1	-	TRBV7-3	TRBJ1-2	TGTGCCAGCAGCTTACGACCGACAGGGAACGGTGGCTACACCTTC	CASSLRPTGNGGYTF
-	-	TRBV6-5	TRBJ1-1	TGTGCCAGCAGTCTACGCCGAGGGAACACTGAAGCTTTCTTT	CASSLRRGNTEAFF
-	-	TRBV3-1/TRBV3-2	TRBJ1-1	TGTGCCAGCAGCCCAAGGGGCGTCACTGAAGCTTTCTTT	CASSPRGVTEAFF
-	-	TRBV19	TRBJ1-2	TGTGCCAGTAGTATAGGAGGCAGCGAAGCGGGCTACACCTTC	CASSIGGSEAGYTF
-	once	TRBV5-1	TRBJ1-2	TGCGCCAGCAGCTTGGCCGATTCAGGGCCTGGCTACACCTTC	CASSLADSGPGYTF
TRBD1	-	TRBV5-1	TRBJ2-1	TGCGCCAGCAGCTTAGGGACAGGGGGCAAAGAGGAGCAGTTCTTC	CASSLGTGGKEEQFF
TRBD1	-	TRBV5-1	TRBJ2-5	TGCGCCAGCAGCTCCTACACGACAGGGGAAGAGACCCAGTACTTC	CASSSYTTGEETQYF
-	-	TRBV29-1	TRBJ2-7	TGCAGCGGGGGGCAGGGAAGCTCCTACGAGCAGTACTTC	CSGGQGSSYEQYF
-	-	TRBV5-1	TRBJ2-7	TGCGCCAGCAGCTTGGATGGGGGGAGCTCCTACGAGCAGTACTTC	CASSLDGGSSYEQYF
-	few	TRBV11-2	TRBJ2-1	TGTGCCAGCACCCCCCGCGGCGCCTCCTCCTACAATGAGCAGTTCTTC	CASTPRGASSYNEQFF
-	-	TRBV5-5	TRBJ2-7	TGTGCCAGCAGCTTGGTTGGTGGCGTGGAGTTCGCATCGTTGGGGCAGTACTTC	CASSLVGGVEFASLGQYF